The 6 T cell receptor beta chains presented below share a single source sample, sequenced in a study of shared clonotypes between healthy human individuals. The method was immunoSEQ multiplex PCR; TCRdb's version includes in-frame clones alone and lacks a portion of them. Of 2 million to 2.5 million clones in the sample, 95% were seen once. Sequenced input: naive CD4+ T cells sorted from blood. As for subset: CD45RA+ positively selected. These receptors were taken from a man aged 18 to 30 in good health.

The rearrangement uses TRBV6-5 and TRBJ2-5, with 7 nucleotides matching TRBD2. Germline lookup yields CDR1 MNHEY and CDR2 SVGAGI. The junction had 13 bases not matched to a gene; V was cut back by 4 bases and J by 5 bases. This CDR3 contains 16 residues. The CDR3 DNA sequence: TGTGCCAGCAGTTTGAATAGCGGGTCCCCGAGGGAGACCCAGTACTTC. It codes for CASSLNSGSPRETQYF.

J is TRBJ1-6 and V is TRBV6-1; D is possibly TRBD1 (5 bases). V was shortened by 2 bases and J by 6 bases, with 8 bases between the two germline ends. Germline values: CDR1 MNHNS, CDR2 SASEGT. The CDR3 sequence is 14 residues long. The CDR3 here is CASSEQGINSPLHF. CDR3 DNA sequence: TGTGCCAGCAGTGAACAGGGAATTAATTCACCCCTCCACTTT.

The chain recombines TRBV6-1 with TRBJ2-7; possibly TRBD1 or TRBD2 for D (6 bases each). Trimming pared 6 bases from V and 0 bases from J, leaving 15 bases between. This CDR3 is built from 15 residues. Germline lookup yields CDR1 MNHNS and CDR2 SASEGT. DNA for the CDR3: TGTGCCAGCAGCGGGGGACAAAGTCTCTCCTACGAGCAGTACTTC. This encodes CASSGGQSLSYEQYF.

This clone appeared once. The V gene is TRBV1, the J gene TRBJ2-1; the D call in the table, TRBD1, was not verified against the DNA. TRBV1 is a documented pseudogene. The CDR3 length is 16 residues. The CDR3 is CTSSQDRGDWGNEQFF. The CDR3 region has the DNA TGCACCAGCAGCCAGGACAGGGGGGATTGGGGCAATGAGCAGTTCTTC.

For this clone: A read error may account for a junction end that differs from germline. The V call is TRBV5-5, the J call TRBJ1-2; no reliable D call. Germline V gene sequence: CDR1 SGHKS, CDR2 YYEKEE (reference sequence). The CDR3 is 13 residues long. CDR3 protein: CATSSTRFFGYTF. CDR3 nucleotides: TGTGCCACCAGCAGCACTAGGTTTTTCGGCTACACCTTC. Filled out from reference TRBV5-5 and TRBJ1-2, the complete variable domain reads DAGVTQSPTHLIKTRGQQVTLRCSPISGHKSVSWYQQVLGQGPQFIFQYYEKEERGRGNFPDRFSARQFPNYSSELNVNALLLGDSALYLCATSSTRFFGYTFGSGTRLTVV.

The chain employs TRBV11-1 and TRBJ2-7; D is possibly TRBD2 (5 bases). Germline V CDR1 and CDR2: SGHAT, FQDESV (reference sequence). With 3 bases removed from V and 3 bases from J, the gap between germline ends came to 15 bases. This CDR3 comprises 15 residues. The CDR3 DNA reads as TGTGCCAGCAGCTTGGAGGCGGCGGGTAACTACGAGCAGTACTTC. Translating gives CASSLEAAGNYEQYF.